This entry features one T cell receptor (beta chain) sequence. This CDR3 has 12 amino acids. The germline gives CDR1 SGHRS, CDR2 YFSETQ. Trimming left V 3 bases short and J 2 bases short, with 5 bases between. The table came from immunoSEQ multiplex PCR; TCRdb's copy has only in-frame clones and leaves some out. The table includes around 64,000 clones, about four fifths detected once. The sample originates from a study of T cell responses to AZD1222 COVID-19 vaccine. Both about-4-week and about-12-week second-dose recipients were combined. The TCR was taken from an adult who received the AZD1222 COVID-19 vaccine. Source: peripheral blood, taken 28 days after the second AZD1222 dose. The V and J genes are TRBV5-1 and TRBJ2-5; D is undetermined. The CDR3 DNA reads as TGCGCCAGCAGCTGGCTGCAAGAGACCCAGTACTTC. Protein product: CASSWLQETQYF.